This T cell receptor (beta chain) was found in a study of radiation and T cells in renal cell carcinoma. Study-level background: Nephrectomy followed 15 Gy stereotactic body radiation by 4 weeks.

The CDR3 extends over 14 amino acids. Germline assignment: CDR1 MNHEY and CDR2 SVGAGI. Trimming took off 6 bases at V and 4 bases at J, with 16 bases between the two ends. Notes on the study in general: Top tumor clonotypes rose in blood 2 weeks post-radiation, then contracted.

Time point in this sample: baseline pretreatment blood. Stated treatment: 15 Gy SBRT to primary tumor, nephrectomy 4 weeks later. As regards this clone: Its target is not known.

Only in-frame clones appear in the TCRdb table, and some are missing; sequencing was by immunoSEQ multiplex PCR. The data show about 140,000 clones, over 80% seen once. The receptor comes from a woman aged 45-65 years with renal cell carcinoma. The chain has TRBV6-5 and TRBJ2-7; D might be TRBD1 (5 bases). The sequencing used blood, collected from a patient whose treatment included radiotherapy and nephrectomy. The CDR3 DNA sequence: TGTGCCAGCAGCCTCGGACACAGTGCATACGAGCAGTACTTC. This translates into CASSLGHSAYEQYF.